This TCR beta chain is from a study of blood T cells in healthy people across ages. Between the trimmed V and J ends, which lost 5 bases and 4 bases, there was a span of 17 bases. This CDR3 spans 15 amino acids. Germline V gene lookup returns CDR1 SGHVS and CDR2 FNYEAQ. The second PCR ran about 6 to 12 cycles with a sample-barcoded 5' primer and J-beta primers. Every molecule of cDNA carried a tag from a template-switch adaptor with 12 random nucleotides. MiXCR, applied by TCRdb to the 5' RACE reads, yields one record per CDR3 protein. The repertoire has more than 900,000 distinct CDR3 sequences, roughly 29% of them found once; the top ten carry more than 8.5%. Donor samples were obtained from healthy Caucasian individuals from Russia, aged 6 to 90. These data were likewise used in another study, on T cells of mothers and their children.

The chain couples TRBV7-6 to TRBJ1-1; D unresolved. This TCR was recovered from a middle-aged woman in good health. The source material was blood. CDR3 nucleotides: TGTGCCAGCAGCGCCCAAACGGATTCCTTCACTGAAGCTTTCTTT. Protein product: CASSAQTDSFTEAFF.